The next 15 T cell receptor beta chains were all read from a single sample in a study of tissue T cells after allogeneic stem cell transplantation. The protocol was immunoSEQ multiplex PCR, while the TCRdb copy is restricted to in-frame clones and leaves out a portion. The repertoire consists of a few hundred clones, with over 75% occurring once and the leading ten covering less than 6%. The starting material was skin, obtained at autopsy. Source of these receptors: a male patient aged 35 to 70 with steroid-refractory graft-versus-host disease after an allogeneic stem cell transplant. Some of the T cells may derive from the graft donor.

The J gene is TRBJ2-1, the V gene TRBV4-3, with 11 nucleotides matching TRBD2. The germline V gene has CDR1 LGHNA and CDR2 YSLEER. The CDR3 sequence is 14 residues long. Losses at the gene ends were 0 bases for V and 16 bases for J; bases not matched to a gene: 8. Written as DNA, the CDR3 is TGCGCCAGCAGCCAAGAACTAGCGGGGGACAGTCCCTTCTTC. Its translation: CASSQELAGDSPFF.

The chain couples TRBV6-5 to TRBJ1-1; D remains ambiguous. V lost 5 bases and J lost 1, with 2 bases in between. Per the germline V gene, CDR1 is MNHEY and CDR2 is SVGAGI. This CDR3 contains 11 residues. CDR3: CASSRNTEAFF. The DNA of the CDR3 is TGTGCCAGCAGTCGGAACACTGAAGCTTTCTTT.

CDR3 in amino acids: CASSPMGSLGNTIYF. The CDR3 DNA reads TGTGCCAGCTCACCCATGGGCAGCCTGGGGAACACCATATATTTT. The V and J genes are TRBV18 and TRBJ1-3; no reliable D call. The V end lost 3 bases, the J end lost 7 bases, and 16 bases lay between the germline ends. Germline V gene lookup returns CDR1 KGHSH and CDR2 LQKENI. The CDR3 loop spans 15 amino acids.

The chain couples TRBV4-2 to TRBJ2-7; TRBD2 aligns across 9 bases. The V segment lost 0 bases and the J segment 4 bases; nucleotides outside the gene matches: 4. The CDR3 is made up of 15 amino acids. The V gene's germline CDR1 is LGHNA and CDR2 YNFKEQ. CDR3 nucleotides: TGTGCCAGCAGCCAAGAGCTAGCGGGGTTTTACGAGCAGTACTTC. This encodes CASSQELAGFYEQYF.

This chain links TRBV12-3 or TRBV12-4 with TRBJ1-1, with a tentative D call TRBD1 (5 bases). Trimming stripped 5 bases from V and 1 base from J, with 8 bases between. This CDR3 comprises 13 residues. The CDR3 reads CASSRQTNTEAFF. The CDR3 coding sequence is TGTGCCAGCAGTCGACAGACGAACACTGAAGCTTTCTTT.

The CDR3 DNA is TGTGCCAGCTTTCAGGGGGGGACCTCCTACGAGCAGTACTTC. Amino acids: CASFQGGTSYEQYF. This chain joins TRBV27 and TRBJ2-7; D possibly matches TRBD1 or TRBD2 (7 bases each). With 8 bases removed from V and 0 bases from J, the gap between germline ends came to 14 bases. The length of the CDR3 is 14 residues. Germline CDR1 MNHEY, CDR2 SMNVEV (reference sequence).

This clone was counted a single time. The chain links TRBV19 to TRBJ1-1; D is undetermined. Germline V gene lookup returns CDR1 LNHDA and CDR2 SQIVND (reference sequence). CDR3 length: 15 residues. Trimming cost V 3 bases and J 1 base, with 12 bases left between them. The CDR3 DNA sequence: TGTGCCAGTAGTATGATTCGGAGAACGAACACTGAAGCTTTCTTT. Translated, it gives CASSMIRRTNTEAFF.

The sample holds one count of this clone. This chain joins TRBV29-1 and TRBJ2-5, with D unresolved. Germline assignment: CDR1 SQVTM and CDR2 ANQGSEA. The CDR3 sequence is 14 residues long. V dropped 5 bases and J dropped 1 base, with 14 bases sitting between them. The CDR3 sequence is CSVSIPRTQETQYF. The CDR3 DNA reads as TGCAGCGTTTCCATTCCTCGGACCCAAGAGACCCAGTACTTC. The variable domain in full, completed from reference TRBV29-1 and TRBJ2-5, reads SAVISQKPSRDICQRGTSLTIQCQVDSQVTMMFWYRQQPGQSLTLIATANQGSEATYESGFVIDKFPISRPNLTFSTLTVSNMSPEDSSIYLCSVSIPRTQETQYFGPGTRLLVL.

The CDR3 region is CAWSRSSYNSPLHF. The CDR3 DNA sequence: TGTGCCTGGAGTCGCAGCTCCTATAATTCACCCCTCCACTTT. The chain carries TRBV30 and TRBJ1-6; the D is unclear. The germline CDR1 and CDR2 sequences are GTSNPN and SVGIG (reference sequence). The CDR3 runs to 14 residues. V lost 2 bases and J 0 bases, leaving 5 bases between the germline ends.

This clone was seen only a few times. This rearrangement joins TRBV13 to TRBJ2-7; D possibly corresponds to TRBD1 (6 bases). Per germline, CDR1 PRHDT and CDR2 FYEKMQ (reference sequence). V dropped 4 bases and J dropped 3 bases, with 10 bases sitting between them. This CDR3 region has 13 residues. In DNA, the CDR3 is TGTGCCAGCAGCTCCCGACAGGTCTACGAGCAGTACTTC. The encoded protein is CASSSRQVYEQYF. Full variable domain (missing parts from reference TRBV13 and TRBJ2-7): AAGVIQSPRHLIKEKRETATLKCYPIPRHDTVYWYQQGPGQDPQFLISFYEKMQSDKGSIPDRFSAQQFSDYHSELNMSSLELGDSALYFCASSSRQVYEQYFGPGTRLTVT.

The V and J genes are TRBV7-9 and TRBJ2-5; 7 positions agree with TRBD2. The germline V gene encodes CDR1 SEHNR and CDR2 FQNEAQ (reference sequence). Trimming cost V 6 bases and J 3 bases; bases outside gene matches: 7. This CDR3 is built from 14 residues. The CDR3: CASRGSGFKETQYF. CDR3 bases: TGTGCCAGCAGGGGTAGCGGGTTCAAAGAGACCCAGTACTTC.

This sequence joins TRBV23-1 and TRBJ1-4; D is unclear. TRBV23-1 is classed as an ORF, of uncertain function. Trimming took off 7 bases at V and 1 base at J, with 10 bases between the two ends. This CDR3 has 14 residues. The chain's CDR3 is CASISGVTNEKLFF. CDR3 sequence (DNA): TGCGCCAGCATCTCAGGCGTAACTAATGAAAAACTGTTTTTT.

This chain joins TRBV20-1 and TRBJ1-2; D is undetermined. This CDR3 spans 12 amino acids. Trimming pared 3 bases from V and 6 bases from J, leaving 11 bases between. The germline gives CDR1 DFQATT, CDR2 SNEGSKA (reference sequence). CDR3 protein: CSASRKGNGYTF. CDR3 bases: TGCAGTGCTAGTCGGAAAGGGAATGGCTACACCTTC.

This sequence joins TRBV5-1 and TRBJ1-1; TRBD1 matches 10 bases. Germline loops: CDR1 SGHRS, CDR2 YFSETQ. J lost 4 bases, V lost 3 bases, and 0 bases had no gene match. This CDR3 is built from 13 residues. CDR3 DNA: TGCGCCAGCAGCTGGACAGGGGGCACTGAAGCTTTCTTT. This translates into CASSWTGGTEAFF.

CDR3 sequence (DNA): TGTGCCAGCAGCCAAGATGCCGGAGGCACAGATACGCAGTATTTT. Its protein is CASSQDAGGTDTQYF. V is TRBV4-2 and J is TRBJ2-3; D is unclear. This CDR3 is built from 15 residues. In germline, CDR1 is LGHNA, CDR2 YNFKEQ. V shed 0 bases and J shed 1 base, with 8 bases lying between them.